This TCR beta chain was identified in a study of T cells in Graves' hyperthyroidism and ophthalmopathy. RNA transcripts gave rise to amplified TCR beta CDR3 regions. A set of HTBI primers served as the primers for a first-round RT-PCR of the TCR CDR3. TCRdb itself ran the multiplex PCR reads through MiXCR, one entry per CDR3 protein. This table has hundreds of thousands of distinct CDR3 sequences, around 15% appearing once. V was pared by 0 bases and J by 2 bases, with 11 bases between. This CDR3 spans 16 amino acids. This clonotype was seen many times. The rearrangement joins TRBV12-3 or TRBV12-4 to TRBJ2-1, with D unresolved. The specimen sequenced was blood. This sequence originates from a woman aged 45-65 years with Graves' ophthalmopathy. The chain's CDR3 is CASSLALAPPYNEQFF. In DNA, the CDR3 is TGTGCCAGCAGTTTAGCGTTGGCCCCACCCTACAATGAGCAGTTCTTC.